Presented here are 8 T cell receptor beta chains from one specimen sequenced in a study of blood T cell repertoires in COVID-19. Sequencing used immunoSEQ multiplex PCR; TCRdb keeps in-frame clones, though not all of them. The sample lists over 110,000 clones; under 90% were seen once. The sample taken for sequencing was PBMCs or T cells enriched from blood (not recorded which). The receptor source for this set is a man aged 45-65 years in a cohort exposed to, infected with or recovered from COVID-19 (not recorded which).

The chain combines TRBV11-2 with TRBJ1-2; 9 bases agree with TRBD1. Germline V gives CDR1 SGHAT, CDR2 FQNNGV. This CDR3 is built from 14 residues. Losses at the gene ends were 3 bases for V and 9 bases for J; bases not matched to a gene: 8. The CDR3 bases are TGTGCCAGCAGCTTGGGACAGGGCAGTTTTCGCTACACCTTC. It is translated as CASSLGQGSFRYTF.

This clone came up once. The rearrangement joins TRBV28 to TRBJ2-4; TRBD2 aligns across 7 bases. This CDR3 has 14 residues. Unmatched junction bases numbered 1, after V lost 2 bases and J lost 3 bases. Germline loops: CDR1 MDHEN, CDR2 SYDVKM. CDR3 amino acids: CASSLGGDKNIQYF. As DNA, the CDR3 is TGTGCCAGCAGTTTAGGGGGGGACAAAAACATTCAGTACTTC.

The CDR3 protein is CASSERGYNEQFF. The CDR3, as DNA: TGTGCCAGCAGCGAGAGAGGTTACAATGAGCAGTTCTTC. The chain joins TRBV7-3 to TRBJ2-1; no reliable D call. The V end was cut by 5 bases, the J end by 4 bases, with 9 bases between. CDR1 SGHTA and CDR2 FQGTGA come from the germline V gene. This CDR3 is built from 13 residues.

The rearrangement joins TRBV10-2 to TRBJ1-2, with D perhaps matching TRBD1 (5 bases). The germline V and J ends were trimmed by 2 bases and 2 bases, with 9 bases remaining between them. Per germline, CDR1 WSHSY and CDR2 SAAADI. CDR3 size: 14 residues. CDR3: CASSERQWNYGYTF. CDR3 in DNA: TGCGCCAGCAGTGAGCGACAGTGGAACTATGGCTACACCTTC.

The chain combines TRBV12-5 with TRBJ2-1; tentative D call: TRBD1 (6 bases). CDR1 is LGHNT and CDR2 is FRNRAP in the germline V gene. This CDR3 spans 15 amino acids. The V end was cut by 1 base, the J end by 7 bases, with 14 bases between. CDR3 sequence reads: CASGLAGTPGNEQFF. Here the CDR3 DNA reads TGTGCTAGTGGTTTGGCCGGGACACCGGGGAATGAGCAGTTCTTC.

The rearrangement uses TRBV7-9 and TRBJ1-6; no definite D call. The germline V gene encodes CDR1 SEHNR and CDR2 FQNEAQ (reference sequence). The V gene lost 3 bases and the J gene lost 3 bases, with 9 bases spanning the gap. The CDR3 has 15 amino acids. CDR3 bases: TGTGCCAGCAGCTTGGGCAGAAACTATAATTCACCCCTCCACTTT. Protein: CASSLGRNYNSPLHF. The complete variable domain, with remaining parts taken from reference TRBV7-9 and TRBJ1-6, reads DTGVSQNPRHKITKRGQNVTFRCDPISEHNRLYWYRQTLGQGPEFLTYFQNEAQLEKSRLLSDRFSAERPKGSFSTLEIQRTEQGDSAMYLCASSLGRNYNSPLHFGNGTRLTVT.

This chain uses TRBV30 with TRBJ1-2; no clear D. Germline-derived CDR1 and CDR2 are GTSNPN and SVGIG (reference sequence). This CDR3 is built from 15 residues. V lost 5 bases to trimming and J lost 0 bases, with 16 bases between them. CDR3 protein: CAWSSKGAANYGYTF. The CDR3 region has the DNA TGTGCCTGGTCTTCGAAGGGAGCAGCTAACTATGGCTACACCTTC.

This chain connects TRBV11-2 to TRBJ2-7; 7 bases are a match to TRBD1. The CDR3 loop spans 15 amino acids. Germline loops: CDR1 SGHAT, CDR2 FQNNGV. The J segment lost 1 base and the V segment lost 5 bases, leaving 8 bases of the junction unmatched. The CDR3 protein is CASSPSPGQSYEQYF. CDR3 in DNA: TGTGCCAGCAGCCCATCTCCGGGACAGTCCTACGAGCAGTACTTC.